This TCR beta chain was identified in a study of blood T cell repertoires in COVID-19. This clone appeared a single time. In the authors' workflow: Using reference gene primer amplification, nucleated cell counts were estimated. Profiling relied on immunoSEQ multiplex PCR, and the TCRdb table lists in-frame clones only, not all of them. The D gene and trimming were derived from the DNA, and the V and J assignments and clone size from that table. The sample has some 47,000 clones, around four fifths seen once. Germline V gene lookup returns CDR1 ENHRY and CDR2 SYGVKD. V lost 3 bases, J lost 0 bases, and 12 bases lay in between. CDR3 size: 16 residues.

This TCR came from a human donor in a cohort sampled during active COVID-19. This chain joins TRBV10-3 and TRBJ2-1; D perhaps matches TRBD2 (5 bases). The sample was peripheral blood. The CDR3 DNA reads as TGTGCCATCAGTGAACGCCTAGCTTCCTCCTACAATGAGCAGTTCTTC. Encoded protein: CAISERLASSYNEQFF.